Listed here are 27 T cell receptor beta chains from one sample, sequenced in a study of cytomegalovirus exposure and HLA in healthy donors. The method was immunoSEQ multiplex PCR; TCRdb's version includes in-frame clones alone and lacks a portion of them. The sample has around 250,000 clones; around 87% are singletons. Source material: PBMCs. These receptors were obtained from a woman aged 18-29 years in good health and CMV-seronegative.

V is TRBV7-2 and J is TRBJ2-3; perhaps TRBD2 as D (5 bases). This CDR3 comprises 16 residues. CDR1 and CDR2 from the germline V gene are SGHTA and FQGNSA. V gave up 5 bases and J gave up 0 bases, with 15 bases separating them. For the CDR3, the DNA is TGTGCCAGCAGCCCCCTTAATGGCGGGAGCACAGATACGCAGTATTTT. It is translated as CASSPLNGGSTDTQYF.

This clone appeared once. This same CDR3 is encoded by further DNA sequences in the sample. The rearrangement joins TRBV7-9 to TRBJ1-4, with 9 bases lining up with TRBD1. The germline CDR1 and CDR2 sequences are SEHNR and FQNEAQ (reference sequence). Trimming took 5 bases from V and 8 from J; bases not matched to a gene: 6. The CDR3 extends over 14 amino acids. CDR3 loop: CASSPGTGREKLFF. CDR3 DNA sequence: TGTGCCAGCAGCCCCGGGACAGGGAGGGAAAAACTGTTTTTT.

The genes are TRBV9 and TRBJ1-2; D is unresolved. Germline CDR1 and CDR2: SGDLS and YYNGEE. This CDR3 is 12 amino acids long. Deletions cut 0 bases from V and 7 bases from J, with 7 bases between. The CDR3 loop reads CASSVVRGGYTF. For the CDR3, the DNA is TGTGCCAGCAGCGTAGTACGGGGTGGCTACACCTTC. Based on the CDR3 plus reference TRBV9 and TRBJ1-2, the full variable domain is DSGVTQTPKHLITATGQRVTLRCSPRSGDLSVYWYQQSLDQGLQFLIQYYNGEERAKGNILERFSAQQFPDLHSELNLSSLELGDSALYFCASSVVRGGYTFGSGTRLTVV.

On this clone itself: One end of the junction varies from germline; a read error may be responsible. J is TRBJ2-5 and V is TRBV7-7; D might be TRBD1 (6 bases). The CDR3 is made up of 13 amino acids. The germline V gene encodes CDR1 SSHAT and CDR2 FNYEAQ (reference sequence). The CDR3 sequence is CASSLGQMETQYF. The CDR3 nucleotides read TGTGCTAGCAGTCTTGGACAGATGGAGACCCAGTACTTC.

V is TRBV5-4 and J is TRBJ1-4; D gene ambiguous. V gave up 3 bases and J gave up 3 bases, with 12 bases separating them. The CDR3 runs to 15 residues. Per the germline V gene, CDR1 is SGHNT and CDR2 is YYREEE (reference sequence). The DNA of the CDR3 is TGTGCCAGCAGCTCCGCCGGGAAGGCTAATGAAAAACTGTTTTTT. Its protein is CASSSAGKANEKLFF. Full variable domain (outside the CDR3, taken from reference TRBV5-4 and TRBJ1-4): ETGVTQSPTHLIKTRGQQVTLRCSSQSGHNTVSWYQQALGQGPQFIFQYYREEENGRGNFPPRFSGLQFPNYSSELNVNALELDDSALYLCASSSAGKANEKLFFGSGTQLSVL.

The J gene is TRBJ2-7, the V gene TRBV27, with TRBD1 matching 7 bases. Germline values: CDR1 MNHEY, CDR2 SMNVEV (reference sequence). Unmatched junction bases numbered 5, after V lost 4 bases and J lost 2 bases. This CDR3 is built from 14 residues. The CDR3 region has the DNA TGTGCCAGCAGTTCCGGGACAGCCACCTACGAGCAGTACTTC. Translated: CASSSGTATYEQYF.

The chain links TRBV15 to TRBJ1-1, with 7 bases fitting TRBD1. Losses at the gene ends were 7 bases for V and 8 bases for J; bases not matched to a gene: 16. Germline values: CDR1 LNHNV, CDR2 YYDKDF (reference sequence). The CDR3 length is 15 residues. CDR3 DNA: TGTGCCACCACTGGTGGGGACAGAGGTTTTCAGGAAGCTTTCTTT. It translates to CATTGGDRGFQEAFF. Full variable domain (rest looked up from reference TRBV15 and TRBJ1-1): DAMVIQNPRYQVTQFGKPVTLSCSQTLNHNVMYWYQQKSSQAPKLLFHYYDKDFNNEADTPDNFQSRRPNTSFCFLDIRSPGLGDTAMYLCATTGGDRGFQEAFFGQGTRLTVV.

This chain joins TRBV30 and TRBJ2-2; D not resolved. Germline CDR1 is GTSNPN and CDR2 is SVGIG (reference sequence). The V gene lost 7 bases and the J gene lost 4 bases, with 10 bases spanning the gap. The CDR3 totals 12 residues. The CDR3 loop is CAYDFPTGELFF. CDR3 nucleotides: TGTGCCTACGACTTCCCCACCGGGGAGCTGTTTTTT.

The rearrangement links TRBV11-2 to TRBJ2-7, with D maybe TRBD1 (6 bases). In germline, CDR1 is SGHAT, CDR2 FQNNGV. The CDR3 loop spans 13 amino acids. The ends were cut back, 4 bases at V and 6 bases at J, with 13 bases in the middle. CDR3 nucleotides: TGTGCCAGCAGCTCCCCGTCAGGGGTCGAGCAGTACGTC. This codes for CASSSPSGVEQYV.

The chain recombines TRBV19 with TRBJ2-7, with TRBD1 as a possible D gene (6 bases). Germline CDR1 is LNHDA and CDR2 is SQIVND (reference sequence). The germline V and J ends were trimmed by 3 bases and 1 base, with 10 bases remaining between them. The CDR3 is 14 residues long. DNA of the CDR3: TGTGCCAGTAGTATCAGGACAGCTTCCTACGAGCAGTACTTC. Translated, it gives CASSIRTASYEQYF.

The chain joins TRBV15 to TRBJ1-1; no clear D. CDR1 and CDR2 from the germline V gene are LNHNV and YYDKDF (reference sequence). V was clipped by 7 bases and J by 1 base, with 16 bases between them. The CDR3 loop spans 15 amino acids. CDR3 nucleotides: TGTGCCACCAAATCCCCTCGGGGAAGGAACACTGAAGCTTTCTTT. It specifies CATKSPRGRNTEAFF.

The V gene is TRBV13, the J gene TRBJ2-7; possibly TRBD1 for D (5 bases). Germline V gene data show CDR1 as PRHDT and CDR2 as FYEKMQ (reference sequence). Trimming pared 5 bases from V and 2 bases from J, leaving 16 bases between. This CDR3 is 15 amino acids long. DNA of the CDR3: TGTGCCAGCAGCACAGACCCCGCAGGGCCCTACGAGCAGTACGTC. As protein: CASSTDPAGPYEQYV.

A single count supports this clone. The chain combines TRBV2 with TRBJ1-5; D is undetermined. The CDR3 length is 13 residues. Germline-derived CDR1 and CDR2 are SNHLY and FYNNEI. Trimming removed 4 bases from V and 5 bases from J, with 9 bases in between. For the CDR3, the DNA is TGTGCCAGCAGTGTTTCTCGGTATCAGCCCCAGCATTTT. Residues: CASSVSRYQPQHF.

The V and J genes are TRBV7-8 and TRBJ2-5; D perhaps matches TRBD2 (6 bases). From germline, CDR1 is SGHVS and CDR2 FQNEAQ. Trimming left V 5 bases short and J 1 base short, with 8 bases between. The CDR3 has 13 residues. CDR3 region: CASSRDSQETQYF. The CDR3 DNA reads TGTGCCAGCAGCCGGGACTCCCAAGAGACCCAGTACTTC.

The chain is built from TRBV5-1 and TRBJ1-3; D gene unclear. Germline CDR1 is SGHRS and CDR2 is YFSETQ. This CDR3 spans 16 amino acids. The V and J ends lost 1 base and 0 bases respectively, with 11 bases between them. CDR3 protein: CASSLTASISGNTIYF. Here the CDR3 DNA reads TGCGCCAGCAGCTTGACAGCTTCTATCTCTGGAAACACCATATATTTT. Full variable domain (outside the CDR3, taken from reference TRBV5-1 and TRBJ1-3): KAGVTQTPRYLIKTRGQQVTLSCSPISGHRSVSWYQQTPGQGLQFLFEYFSETQRNKGNFPGRFSGRQFSNSRSEMNVSTLELGDSALYLCASSLTASISGNTIYFGEGSWLTVV.

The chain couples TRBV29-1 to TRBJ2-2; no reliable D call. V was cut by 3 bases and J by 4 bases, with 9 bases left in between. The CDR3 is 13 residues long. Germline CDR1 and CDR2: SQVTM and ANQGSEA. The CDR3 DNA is TGCAGCGTTGATTACGGGTCCACCGGGGAGCTGTTTTTT. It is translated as CSVDYGSTGELFF.

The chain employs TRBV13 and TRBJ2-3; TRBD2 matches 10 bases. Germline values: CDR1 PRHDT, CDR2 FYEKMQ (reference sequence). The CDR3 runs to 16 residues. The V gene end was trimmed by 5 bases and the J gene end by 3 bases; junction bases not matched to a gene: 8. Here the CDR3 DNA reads TGTGCCAGCAGCACCCCACTAGCGGGGTCAACAGATACGCAGTATTTT. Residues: CASSTPLAGSTDTQYF.

CDR3 bases: TGTGCCAGCAGCTTAAACCAGGGTGGGGATTTAGCCAAAAACATTCAGTACTTC. It specifies CASSLNQGGDLAKNIQYF. This chain joins TRBV7-2 and TRBJ2-4; tentative D call: TRBD1 (5 bases). Per germline, CDR1 SGHTA and CDR2 FQGNSA. The V end was cut by 2 bases, the J end by 0 bases, with 17 bases between. The CDR3 has 18 amino acids.

The DNA for the CDR3 is TGTGCCAGCAGCGTATCCGGGATCCCTCACAATGAGCAGTTCTTC. As protein: CASSVSGIPHNEQFF. The chain carries TRBV9 and TRBJ2-1; perhaps TRBD2 as D (5 bases). Trimming removed 1 base from V and 5 bases from J, with 13 bases in between. The germline CDR1 and CDR2 sequences are SGDLS and YYNGEE. The CDR3 is 15 amino acids.

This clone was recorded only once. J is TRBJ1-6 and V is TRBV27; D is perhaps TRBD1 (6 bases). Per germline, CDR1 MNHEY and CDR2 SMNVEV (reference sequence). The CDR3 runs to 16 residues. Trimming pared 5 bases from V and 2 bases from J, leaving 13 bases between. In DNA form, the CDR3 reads TGTGCCAGCAGTACAGAACAGGGACCCTATAATTCACCCCTCCACTTT. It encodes CASSTEQGPYNSPLHF.

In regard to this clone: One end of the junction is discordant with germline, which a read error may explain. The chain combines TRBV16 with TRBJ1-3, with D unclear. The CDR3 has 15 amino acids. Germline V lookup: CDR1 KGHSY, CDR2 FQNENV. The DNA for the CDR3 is TGTGCCAGCAGCCAGGAGGCTTACCTTGGAGACACCATATATTTT. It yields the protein CASSQEAYLGDTIYF.

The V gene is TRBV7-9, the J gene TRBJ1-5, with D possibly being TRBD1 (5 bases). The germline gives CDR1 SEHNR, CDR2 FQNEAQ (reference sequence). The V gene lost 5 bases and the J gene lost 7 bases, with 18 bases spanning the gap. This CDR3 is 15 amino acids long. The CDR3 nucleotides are TGTGCCAGCAGCCCCTCAGAAGCAGGGTTACAGCCCCAGCATTTT. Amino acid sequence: CASSPSEAGLQPQHF. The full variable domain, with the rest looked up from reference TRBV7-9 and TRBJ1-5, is DTGVSQNPRHKITKRGQNVTFRCDPISEHNRLYWYRQTLGQGPEFLTYFQNEAQLEKSRLLSDRFSAERPKGSFSTLEIQRTEQGDSAMYLCASSPSEAGLQPQHFGDGTRLSIL.

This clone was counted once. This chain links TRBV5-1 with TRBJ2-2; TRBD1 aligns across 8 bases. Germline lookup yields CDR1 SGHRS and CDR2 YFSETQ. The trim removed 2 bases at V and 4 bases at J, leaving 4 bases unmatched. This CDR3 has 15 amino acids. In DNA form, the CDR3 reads TGCGCCAGCAGCTTTGGACAGGGCGGCACCGGGGAGCTGTTTTTT. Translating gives CASSFGQGGTGELFF.

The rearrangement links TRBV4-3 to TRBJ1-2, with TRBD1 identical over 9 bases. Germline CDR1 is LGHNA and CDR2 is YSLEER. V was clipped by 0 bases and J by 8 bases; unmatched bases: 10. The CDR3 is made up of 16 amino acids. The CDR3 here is CASSQDWVQGARGYTF. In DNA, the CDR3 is TGCGCCAGCAGCCAAGATTGGGTACAGGGGGCGCGGGGCTACACCTTC.

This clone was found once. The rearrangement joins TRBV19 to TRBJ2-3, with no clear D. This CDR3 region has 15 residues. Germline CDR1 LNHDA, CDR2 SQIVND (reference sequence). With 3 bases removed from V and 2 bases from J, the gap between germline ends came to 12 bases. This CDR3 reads CASSIFYSDTDTQYF. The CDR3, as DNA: TGTGCCAGTAGTATTTTTTACAGTGACACAGATACGCAGTATTTT.

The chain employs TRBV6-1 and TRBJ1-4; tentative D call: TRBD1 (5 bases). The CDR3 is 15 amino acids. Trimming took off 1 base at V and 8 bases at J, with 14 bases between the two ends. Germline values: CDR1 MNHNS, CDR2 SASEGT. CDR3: CASSEVTGLGEKLFF. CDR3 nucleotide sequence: TGTGCCAGCAGTGAAGTTACAGGTCTAGGCGAAAAACTGTTTTTT.

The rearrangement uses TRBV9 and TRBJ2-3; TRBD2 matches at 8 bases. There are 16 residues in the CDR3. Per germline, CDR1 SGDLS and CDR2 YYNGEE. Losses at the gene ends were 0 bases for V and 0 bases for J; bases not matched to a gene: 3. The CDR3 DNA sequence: TGTGCCAGCAGCGTAGCTACGGGGGGGAGCACAGATACGCAGTATTTT. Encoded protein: CASSVATGGSTDTQYF. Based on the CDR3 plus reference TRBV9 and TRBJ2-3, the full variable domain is DSGVTQTPKHLITATGQRVTLRCSPRSGDLSVYWYQQSLDQGLQFLIQYYNGEERAKGNILERFSAQQFPDLHSELNLSSLELGDSALYFCASSVATGGSTDTQYFGPGTRLTVL.